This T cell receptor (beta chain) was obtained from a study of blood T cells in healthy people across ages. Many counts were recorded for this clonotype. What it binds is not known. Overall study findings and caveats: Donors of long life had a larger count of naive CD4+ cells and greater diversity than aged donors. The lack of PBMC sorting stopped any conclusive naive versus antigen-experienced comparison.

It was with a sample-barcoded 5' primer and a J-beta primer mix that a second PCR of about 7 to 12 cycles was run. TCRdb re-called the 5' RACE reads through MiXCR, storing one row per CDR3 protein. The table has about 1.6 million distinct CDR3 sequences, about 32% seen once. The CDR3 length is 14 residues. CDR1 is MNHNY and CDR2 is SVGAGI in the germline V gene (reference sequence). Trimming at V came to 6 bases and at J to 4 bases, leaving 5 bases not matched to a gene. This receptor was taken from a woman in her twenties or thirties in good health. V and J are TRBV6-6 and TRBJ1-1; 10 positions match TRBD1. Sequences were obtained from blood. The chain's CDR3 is CASSYGQGGTEAFF. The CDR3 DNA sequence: TGTGCCAGCAGCTACGGACAGGGGGGCACTGAAGCTTTCTTT.